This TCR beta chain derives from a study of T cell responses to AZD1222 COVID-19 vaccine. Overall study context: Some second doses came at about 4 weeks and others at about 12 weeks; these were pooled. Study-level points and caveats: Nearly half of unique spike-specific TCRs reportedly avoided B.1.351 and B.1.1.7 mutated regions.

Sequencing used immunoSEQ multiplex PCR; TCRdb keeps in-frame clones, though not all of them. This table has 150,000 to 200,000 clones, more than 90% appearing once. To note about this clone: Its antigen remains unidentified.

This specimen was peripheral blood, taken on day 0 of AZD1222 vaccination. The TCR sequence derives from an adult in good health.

CDR3 bases: TGTGCCAGCAGCCCAGGGGAATCAGGGAACACTGAAGCTTTCTTT. Translated, it gives CASSPGESGNTEAFF. This rearrangement joins TRBV9 to TRBJ1-1; D perhaps matches TRBD1 (6 bases). There are 15 residues in the CDR3. CDR1 is SGDLS, CDR2 YYNGEE, per germline. V was shortened by 4 bases and J by 1 base, with 14 bases between the two germline ends.